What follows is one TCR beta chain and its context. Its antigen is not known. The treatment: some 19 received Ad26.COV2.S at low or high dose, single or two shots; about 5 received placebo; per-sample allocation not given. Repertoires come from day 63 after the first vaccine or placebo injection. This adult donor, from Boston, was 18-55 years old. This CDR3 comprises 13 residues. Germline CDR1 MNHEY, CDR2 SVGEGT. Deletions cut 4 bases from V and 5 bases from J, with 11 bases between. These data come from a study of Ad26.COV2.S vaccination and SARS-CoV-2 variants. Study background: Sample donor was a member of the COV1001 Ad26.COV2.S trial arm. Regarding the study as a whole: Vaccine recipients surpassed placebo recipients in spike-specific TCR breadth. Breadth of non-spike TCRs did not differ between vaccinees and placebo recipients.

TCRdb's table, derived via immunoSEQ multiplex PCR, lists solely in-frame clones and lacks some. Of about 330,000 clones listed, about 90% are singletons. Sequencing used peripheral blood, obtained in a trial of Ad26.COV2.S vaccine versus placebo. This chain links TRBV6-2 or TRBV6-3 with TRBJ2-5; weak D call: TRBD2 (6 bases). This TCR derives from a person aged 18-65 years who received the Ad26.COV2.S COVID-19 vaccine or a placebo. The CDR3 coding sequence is TGTGCCAGCAGTTGGGGGGACGGGGAGACCCAGTACTTC. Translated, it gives CASSWGDGETQYF.